Listed below are T cell receptor beta chains from one sample, sequenced in a study of cytomegalovirus exposure and HLA in healthy donors. Assay used: immunoSEQ multiplex PCR; TCRdb lists only in-frame clones, some missing. The data show approximately 150,000 clones, 80% seen once. The sequencing sample was made of PBMCs. The receptor source for this set is a man aged 25 to 45 in good health and CMV-seropositive. Each CDR3 is given with its conserved first and last residue. D genes are given only for firm matches. Size is omitted from some rows. Given values are once, few, many or a class for expanded clones.

CDR3 protein	CDR3 DNA	J gene	clone size	V gene	D gene
CASSSTGEPSYEQYF	TGTGCCAGCAGCTCTACAGGGGAACCCTCCTACGAGCAGTACTTC	TRBJ2-7	.	TRBV7-2	TRBD1
CASSGHGGKGNSPLHF	TGTGCCAGCAGTGGACATGGGGGGAAAGGTAATTCACCCCTCCACTTT	TRBJ1-6	.	TRBV27	.
CASSLAGVDNEQFF	TGTGCCAGCAGTTTAGCGGGAGTTGACAATGAGCAGTTCTTC	TRBJ2-1	.	TRBV27	TRBD2
CASSLGRPSVSVFEKLFF	TGTGCCAGCAGTTTGGGGCGACCGTCGGTCAGTGTTTTTGAAAAACTGTTTTTT	TRBJ1-4	few	TRBV28	.
CASSSTTGGPGELFF	TGTGCCAGCAGTTCCACTACAGGGGGCCCCGGGGAGCTGTTTTTT	TRBJ2-2	.	TRBV27	TRBD1
CASSLEGLAGSDTQYF	TGCGCCAGCAGCTTGGAAGGACTAGCGGGATCTGATACGCAGTATTTT	TRBJ2-3	.	TRBV5-1	TRBD2
CSVTRQKTGTGELFF	TGCAGCGTCACGCGCCAAAAGACAGGGACCGGGGAGCTGTTTTTT	TRBJ2-2	.	TRBV29-1	TRBD1
CASSPRGEVEKLFF	TGTGCCAGCAGCCCTAGAGGGGAGGTAGAAAAACTGTTTTTT	TRBJ1-4	.	TRBV11-3	.
CASRNPGQGIEKLFF	TGTGCCAGCAGGAATCCGGGACAGGGGATAGAAAAACTGTTTTTT	TRBJ1-4	.	TRBV2	TRBD1
CASSFGRSGANVLTF	TGTGCCAGCAGCTTTGGGAGGTCTGGGGCCAACGTCCTGACTTTC	TRBJ2-6	.	TRBV7-8	.
CSVDWPGQGETQYF	TGCAGCGTTGATTGGCCGGGACAGGGAGAGACCCAGTACTTC	TRBJ2-5	.	TRBV29-1	TRBD1
CASSPGTGGDEQYF	TGTGCCTCTTCCCCCGGGACAGGGGGCGACGAGCAGTACTTC	TRBJ2-7	.	TRBV27	TRBD1
CSSGIAGAGSYEQYF	TGTTCCAGTGGAATAGCGGGAGCCGGGTCCTACGAGCAGTACTTC	TRBJ2-7	.	TRBV7-9	TRBD2
CASSLRQGMVEAFF	TGTGCCAGCAGCTTACGCCAGGGGATGGTGGAGGCTTTCTTT	TRBJ1-1	.	TRBV7-2	.
CASSPRLAKNIQYF	TGTGCCAGCAGCCCGAGGTTAGCCAAAAACATTCAGTACTTC	TRBJ2-4	.	TRBV5-8	.
CASRETATFTDTQYF	TGTGCCAGCCGTGAAACAGCTACCTTCACAGATACGCAGTATTTT	TRBJ2-3	.	TRBV2	.
CASWVRVYGYTF	TGTGCCAGCTGGGTCAGGGTTTATGGCTACACCTTC	TRBJ1-2	.	TRBV21-1	.
CASSPTGNAAEAFF	TGTGCCAGCAGTCCGACAGGTAATGCAGCTGAAGCTTTCTTT	TRBJ1-1	.	TRBV6-1	.
CASSDSQGNNEKLFF	TGTGCCAGCAGTGATTCTCAGGGGAACAATGAAAAACTGTTTTTT	TRBJ1-4	.	TRBV25-1	.
CASRGRVQGGLEAFF	TGTGCCAGCAGGGGGCGGGTCCAGGGGGGCCTTGAAGCTTTCTTT	TRBJ1-1	.	TRBV27	TRBD1
CASSQDARYSYEQYF	TGCGCCAGCAGCCAAGATGCCAGGTACTCCTACGAGCAGTACTTC	TRBJ2-7	once	TRBV4-3	.
CASSSPGTGSAGELFF	TGTGCCAGCAGCTCCCCCGGGACAGGGTCTGCCGGGGAGCTGTTTTTT	TRBJ2-2	.	TRBV7-2	TRBD1
CAWSVEDTYTGELFF	TGTGCCTGGAGTGTCGAGGACACTTACACCGGGGAGCTGTTTTTT	TRBJ2-2	.	TRBV30	.
CASSLGGQAQGRGYTF	TGCGCCAGCAGCTTGGGGGGGCAAGCACAGGGACGGGGCTACACCTTC	TRBJ1-2	.	TRBV5-1	.
CASSLQGMTYNEQFF	TGTGCCAGCAGCTTACAGGGGATGACCTACAATGAGCAGTTCTTC	TRBJ2-1	few	TRBV7-9	.
CASSFGTGEYEQYF	TGTGCCAGTAGCTTCGGGACAGGGGAATACGAGCAGTACTTC	TRBJ2-7	few	TRBV19	TRBD1
CAIETGTSLSTDTQYF	TGTGCCATCGAAACCGGGACTAGCCTGAGCACAGATACGCAGTATTTT	TRBJ2-3	.	TRBV2	TRBD2
CESQPQHF	TGTGAATCGCAGCCCCAGCATTTT	TRBJ1-5	large	TRBV10-3	.
CAMPQGSAYEQYF	TGTGCCATGCCACAGGGGTCCGCCTACGAGCAGTACTTC	TRBJ2-7	once	TRBV27	TRBD1
CASSLTTSAGVYETQYF	TGTGCCAGCAGCTTAACCACCTCGGCGGGAGTATATGAGACCCAGTACTTC	TRBJ2-5	.	TRBV11-3	TRBD2
CASSLASGRGNYGYTF	TGTGCCAGCAGCTTGGCCAGTGGCAGGGGTAACTATGGCTACACCTTC	TRBJ1-2	.	TRBV5-4	.
CASSLVEAGDTLQFF	TGTGCCAGCAGCTTAGTTGAGGCGGGTGATACACTGCAGTTCTTC	TRBJ2-1	.	TRBV7-9	.
CASRGAGEYYNEQFF	TGTGCCAGCAGGGGAGCGGGAGAGTACTACAATGAGCAGTTCTTC	TRBJ2-1	.	TRBV28	TRBD2
CASSPRTGRAYEQYF	TGCGCCAGCAGCCCCAGGACAGGGAGGGCCTACGAGCAGTACTTC	TRBJ2-7	.	TRBV5-1	.
CASSFPSLQDYGYTF	TGTGCCAGCAGCTTTCCCTCCCTCCAGGACTATGGCTACACCTTC	TRBJ1-2	few	TRBV5-4	.
CASSVGTGMDTGELFF	TGTGCCAGCAGCGTAGGTACCGGGATGGACACCGGGGAGCTGTTTTTT	TRBJ2-2	.	TRBV9	.
CASSQDRRGPKNEQFF	TGCGCCAGCAGCCAAGATCGCAGGGGTCCTAAGAATGAGCAGTTCTTC	TRBJ2-1	.	TRBV4-1	.
CASSQGLANVYEQYF	TGTGCCAGCAGCCAAGGACTAGCTAACGTCTACGAGCAGTACTTC	TRBJ2-7	.	TRBV9	TRBD2
CASSFVSRIQETQYF	TGTGCCAGCAGCTTTGTAAGCCGCATCCAAGAGACCCAGTACTTC	TRBJ2-5	.	TRBV5-6	.
CASSSGQGAAKNIQYF	.	TRBJ2-4	once	TRBV27	.
CASSPPWTSGNRGSYEQYF	TGTGCCAGCAGCCCACCCTGGACTAGCGGGAACAGGGGGTCCTACGAGCAGTACTTC	TRBJ2-7	.	TRBV28	TRBD2
CASRQGLANQPQHF	TGTGCCAGTAGGCAGGGGCTCGCAAATCAGCCCCAGCATTTT	TRBJ1-5	.	TRBV19	.
CASSLFWDRAGEQYF	TGTGCCAGCAGCTTATTTTGGGACAGGGCTGGCGAGCAGTACTTC	TRBJ2-7	.	TRBV7-2	TRBD1
CASSLGQREVRSHEQYF	TGTGCCAGCAGCTTGGGGCAGCGGGAGGTTCGGAGCCACGAGCAGTACTTC	TRBJ2-7	.	TRBV5-5	TRBD2
CASSRQGVLEETQYF	TGTGCCAGCAGCAGACAGGGAGTGTTGGAAGAGACCCAGTACTTC	TRBJ2-5	.	TRBV5-5	TRBD1
CASRRDRGATGTEAFF	TGTGCCAGCAGAAGGGACAGGGGGGCGACGGGCACTGAAGCTTTCTTT	TRBJ1-1	.	TRBV5-4	TRBD1
CASSYSGTNSYEQYF	TGTGCCAGCAGTTACTCCGGGACAAACTCCTACGAGCAGTACTTC	TRBJ2-7	.	TRBV6-5	.
CASSFAGVGNTIYF	TGTGCCAGCAGCTTCGCAGGGGTCGGAAACACCATATATTTT	TRBJ1-3	.	TRBV11-3	.
CASSLSGTRSTEAFF	TGTGCCAGCAGCTTATCCGGGACAAGGAGTACTGAAGCTTTCTTT	TRBJ1-1	.	TRBV11-2	.
CASSLGQQAFF	TGTGCCAGCAGCTTAGGACAGCAAGCTTTCTTT	TRBJ1-1	.	TRBV11-2	.
CASSPRGGITEAFF	TGTGCCAGCAGCCCTAGAGGCGGTATCACTGAAGCTTTCTTT	TRBJ1-1	.	TRBV11-3	.
CASSRSLPQYF	TGTGCCAGTTCGAGAAGTCTGCCGCAGTATTTT	TRBJ2-3	.	TRBV6-5	.
CASSPGTGTAYGYTF	TGTGCCAGCAGCCCCGGGACAGGGACGGCCTATGGCTACACCTTC	TRBJ1-2	once	TRBV7-9	TRBD1
CASSIGLAGDGPQKVGFF	TGTGCCAGCAGCATCGGACTAGCGGGAGATGGCCCGCAAAAGGTGGGGTTCTTC	TRBJ2-1	.	TRBV7-8	TRBD2
CASSLGQNTEAFF	TGTGCCAGCAGCTTGGGACAGAACACTGAAGCTTTCTTT	TRBJ1-1	.	TRBV7-6	.